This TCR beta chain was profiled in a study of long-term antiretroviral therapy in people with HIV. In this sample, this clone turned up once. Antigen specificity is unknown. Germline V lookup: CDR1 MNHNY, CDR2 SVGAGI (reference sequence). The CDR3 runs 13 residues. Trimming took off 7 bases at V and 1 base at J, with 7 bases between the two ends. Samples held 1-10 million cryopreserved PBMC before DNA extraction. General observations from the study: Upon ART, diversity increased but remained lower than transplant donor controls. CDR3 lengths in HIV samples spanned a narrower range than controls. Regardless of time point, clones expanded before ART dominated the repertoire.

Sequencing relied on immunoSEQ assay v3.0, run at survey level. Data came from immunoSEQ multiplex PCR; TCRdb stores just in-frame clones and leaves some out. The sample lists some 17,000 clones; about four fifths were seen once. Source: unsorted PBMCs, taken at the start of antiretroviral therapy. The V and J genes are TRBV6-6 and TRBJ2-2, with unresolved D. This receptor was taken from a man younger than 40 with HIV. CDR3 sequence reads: CASNGLNTGELFF. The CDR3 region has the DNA TGTGCCAGCAACGGGCTGAACACCGGGGAGCTGTTTTTT.